This TCR beta chain was sequenced for a study of cytomegalovirus exposure and HLA in healthy donors. PCR employed 60 Vbeta and 13 Jbeta primers. Generated by immunoSEQ multiplex PCR, the TCRdb table keeps only in-frame clones and is missing some. The table has about 140,000 clones, nearly 90% seen once. In germline, CDR1 is SNHLY, CDR2 FYNNEI. This CDR3 is built from 14 residues. V gave up 7 bases and J gave up 6 bases, with 16 bases separating them. Study observations and caveats: There were several of the most significant clusters that appeared linked to common viral pathogens in a later analysis. Certain sequence variants were highly shared and formed a cluster, and this cluster was likely a sequencing artifact. Researchers reported that a few CMV-associated chains were confirmed in vitro as CMV antigen-specific.

As to this clone: Its specificity is unknown.

This sequence was found in a woman aged 35 to 49 in good health and CMV-seronegative. The chain carries TRBV2 and TRBJ1-5, with D perhaps matching TRBD1 (5 bases). The specimen sequenced was PBMCs. The CDR3 spells CASNWRGGTQPQHF. The CDR3 coding sequence is TGTGCCAGCAATTGGCGGGGGGGGACTCAGCCCCAGCATTTT.